The sequence of this T cell receptor (beta chain) was determined in a study of OX40 agonist ivuxolimab in advanced cancers. Study summary: The diagnoses of dose-escalation patients were hepatocellular carcinoma, melanoma, renal cell or head and neck cancer. At 82.7% male, the cohort had a mean age of around 56 years, ranging from about 20 to 79.

Study-level points and caveats: Dose levels from 0.1 to 3.0 mg/kg saw CD4+ and CD8+ blood T cells expand clonally by week 6.

Blood draws occurred at baseline, cycle 4 day 1, and cycle 7 day 1. To note about this clone: What it binds is not known.

Sequencing was performed with immunoSEQ multiplex PCR; in TCRdb, only in-frame clones are kept and a portion is missing. The sample includes about 58,000 clones, around 75% of them seen just once. Trimming at V came to 0 bases and at J to 3 bases, leaving 0 bases not matched to a gene. This CDR3 spans 15 amino acids. CDR1 is SGHNT, CDR2 YYREEE, per germline (reference sequence). The chain is built from TRBV5-4 and TRBJ2-3; 11 positions agree with TRBD2. Source: CD4+ or CD8+ T cells sorted from blood, taken in a trial of the OX40 agonist ivuxolimab. The receptor was derived from an adult with an advanced solid tumor such as melanoma, head and neck, liver or kidney cancer. This CDR3 is CASSLGTSGTDTQYF. In DNA, the CDR3 is TGTGCCAGCAGCTTGGGGACTAGCGGGACAGATACGCAGTATTTT. Together with reference TRBV5-4 and TRBJ2-3, the CDR3 gives the full variable domain: ETGVTQSPTHLIKTRGQQVTLRCSSQSGHNTVSWYQQALGQGPQFIFQYYREEENGRGNFPPRFSGLQFPNYSSELNVNALELDDSALYLCASSLGTSGTDTQYFGPGTRLTVL.